Each of the 30 T cell receptor beta chains below was sequenced from the same sample in a study of shared clonotypes between healthy human individuals. CD45RO-negative cells were positively selected for CCR7, leaving out terminally differentiated effector memory CD45RA+ cells. Generated by immunoSEQ multiplex PCR, the TCRdb table keeps only in-frame clones and is missing some. The sample carries 1.5 million to 2.5 million clones, about 95% recorded once. Sequenced material: naive CD8+ T cells sorted from blood. These receptors all stem from a man in his late teens or twenties in good health.

CDR3 DNA sequence: TGTGCCAGCACCCCGGGACCGCAGATGGCTTTCTTT. It is translated as CASTPGPQMAFF. The gene calls are TRBV6-6 and TRBJ1-1; TRBD1 might be the D (5 bases). Germline V gene data show CDR1 as MNHNY and CDR2 as SVGAGI (reference sequence). V dropped 7 bases and J dropped 11 bases, with 17 bases sitting between them. The CDR3 runs 12 residues.

CDR3 residues: CASSTFRAATGELFF. CDR3 nucleotides: TGTGCCAGCTCGACCTTCAGGGCCGCGACCGGGGAGCTGTTTTTT. This chain links TRBV6-5 with TRBJ2-2; the D gene is possibly TRBD1 (5 bases). The CDR3 covers 15 residues. Germline V CDR1 and CDR2: MNHEY, SVGAGI. V was clipped by 8 bases and J by 5 bases, with 18 bases between them.

The genes are TRBV5-1 and TRBJ1-1; D is possibly TRBD1 (6 bases). Germline lookup yields CDR1 SGHRS and CDR2 YFSETQ. This CDR3 is 18 amino acids long. V was shortened by 0 bases and J by 0 bases, with 18 bases between the two germline ends. The CDR3 sequence: CASSLGFGAGQMNTEAFF. The CDR3 region has the DNA TGCGCCAGCAGCTTGGGGTTTGGGGCAGGACAGATGAACACTGAAGCTTTCTTT.

This clone was seen only a few times. The genes are TRBV30 and TRBJ1-1, with 8 bases fitting TRBD1. V was pared by 4 bases and J by 1 base, with 8 bases of the junction left unmatched. The CDR3 is 15 residues long. The germline gives CDR1 GTSNPN, CDR2 SVGIG (reference sequence). The DNA of the CDR3 is TGTGCCTGGAAATTGGACAGGGTGGAGAACACTGAAGCTTTCTTT. Protein sequence: CAWKLDRVENTEAFF.

V usage is TRBV18 and J usage is TRBJ2-1; TRBD2 matches 14 bases. V was pared by 3 bases and J by 1 base, with 8 bases of the junction left unmatched. The CDR3 runs to 19 residues. Germline CDR1 is KGHSH and CDR2 is LQKENI. CDR3 DNA: TGTGCCAGCTCACCGGGACTAGCGGGAGCTAGAGGTTCCTACAATGAGCAGTTCTTC. Encoded protein: CASSPGLAGARGSYNEQFF.

This rearrangement joins TRBV4-3 to TRBJ2-1, with 8 bases matching TRBD2. Germline-derived CDR1 and CDR2 are LGHNA and YSLEER. The ends lost 0 bases at V and 1 base at J; junction bases unmatched: 8. The CDR3 runs to 18 residues. This chain's CDR3 is CASSQDQAGGLSYNEQFF. CDR3 sequence (DNA): TGCGCCAGCAGCCAAGATCAGGCGGGAGGACTATCCTACAATGAGCAGTTCTTC.

The chain employs TRBV9 and TRBJ2-3, with D maybe TRBD1 (6 bases). Trimming took off 0 bases at V and 5 bases at J, with 25 bases between the two ends. This CDR3 has 19 amino acids. Germline V gene data show CDR1 as SGDLS and CDR2 as YYNGEE. The CDR3 loop is CASSVGGGGGLLHLDTQYF. The CDR3 coding sequence is TGTGCCAGCAGCGTAGGAGGTGGGGGCGGACTTCTCCATTTAGATACGCAGTATTTT.

On this clone: The sample carries other DNA sequences with the same CDR3. The genes are TRBV6-5 and TRBJ2-5; D may be TRBD2 (5 bases). The germline V and J ends were trimmed by 6 bases and 5 bases, with 10 bases remaining between them. CDR3 size: 12 residues. The germline gives CDR1 MNHEY, CDR2 SVGAGI. The CDR3 region has the DNA TGTGCCAGCAGCTACGAGGGTGAGACCCAGTACTTC. The encoded protein is CASSYEGETQYF.

The chain couples TRBV9 to TRBJ1-2, with D uncertain. This CDR3 comprises 15 residues. The V end lost 1 base, the J end lost 7 bases, and 17 bases lay between the germline ends. Germline CDR1 and CDR2: SGDLS and YYNGEE. The CDR3 is CASSVKDGSIGGYTF. As DNA, the CDR3 is TGTGCCAGCAGCGTAAAGGACGGTTCTATAGGTGGCTACACCTTC. Together with reference TRBV9 and TRBJ1-2, the CDR3 gives the full variable domain: DSGVTQTPKHLITATGQRVTLRCSPRSGDLSVYWYQQSLDQGLQFLIQYYNGEERAKGNILERFSAQQFPDLHSELNLSSLELGDSALYFCASSVKDGSIGGYTFGSGTRLTVV.

This chain links TRBV29-1 with TRBJ2-1, with 10 bases aligning to TRBD1. The CDR3 runs to 14 residues. Germline values: CDR1 SQVTM, CDR2 ANQGSEA. V shed 4 bases, J shed 7 bases, and the junction held 7 bases outside the gene matches. In nucleotides, the CDR3 is TGCAGCGTTGCCGGGACAGGGGTTTTGAATGAGCAGTTCTTC. It encodes CSVAGTGVLNEQFF.

As DNA, the CDR3 is TGTGCCAGCAGTTTCCTGGGACAGCCCGAACATGGTGAAGCTTTCTTT. As protein: CASSFLGQPEHGEAFF. The genes are TRBV28 and TRBJ1-1, with 7 bases identical to TRBD1. J was trimmed by 7 bases and V by 3 bases; bases with no gene match: 14. This CDR3 has 16 amino acids. The germline CDR1 and CDR2 sequences are MDHEN and SYDVKM.

This chain uses TRBV12-5 with TRBJ1-1, with a possible D match to TRBD1 (5 bases). Trimming left V 4 bases short and J 4 bases short, with 16 bases between. CDR3 length equals 15 residues. The germline CDR1 and CDR2 sequences are LGHNT and FRNRAP. Here the CDR3 DNA reads TGTGCTAGTGGTTCCCACCTCCCAGGGAGCACTGAAGCTTTCTTT. As protein: CASGSHLPGSTEAFF.

V gene TRBV5-6 combines with J gene TRBJ2-7; TRBD2 matches 10 bases. J was trimmed by 6 bases and V by 5 bases; bases with no gene match: 8. Germline values: CDR1 SGHDT, CDR2 YYEEEE. The CDR3 covers 14 residues. The CDR3 DNA reads as TGTGCCAGCAGTTACTCCGGGACTAGCGTCGAGCAGTACTTC. It yields the protein CASSYSGTSVEQYF.

The chain couples TRBV7-2 to TRBJ2-1, with no clear D. Trimming shortened V by 2 bases and J by 1 base, and 9 bases separated the two germline ends. There are 15 residues in the CDR3. Germline values: CDR1 SGHTA, CDR2 FQGNSA. The CDR3 sequence: CASSLTAESYNEQFF. DNA of the CDR3: TGTGCCAGCAGCTTAACGGCAGAGTCCTACAATGAGCAGTTCTTC.

The rearrangement links TRBV30 to TRBJ2-2; no reliable D call. V dropped 7 bases and J dropped 5 bases, with 8 bases sitting between them. Germline V gene lookup returns CDR1 GTSNPN and CDR2 SVGIG (reference sequence). The CDR3 totals 11 residues. CDR3 sequence: CASGWTGELFF. In DNA, the CDR3 is TGTGCCTCCGGGTGGACCGGGGAGCTGTTTTTT.

This chain uses TRBV21-1 with TRBJ1-5; the table calls TRBD1, which could not be checked here. TRBV21-1 has pseudogene status. The CDR3 is made up of 16 amino acids. CDR3 protein: CASTPDRQGDRQPQHF. The DNA of the CDR3 is TGTGCCAGCACCCCTGACCGTCAGGGTGATCGTCAGCCCCAGCATTTT.

Here the CDR3 reads CASSYRTGVRSPLHF. The CDR3 bases are TGTGCCAGCAGTTACCGGACAGGGGTTAGATCACCCCTCCACTTT. This rearrangement joins TRBV6-5 to TRBJ1-6; 9 positions agree with TRBD1. Germline V gives CDR1 MNHEY, CDR2 SVGAGI. The CDR3 sequence is 15 residues long. The V segment lost 2 bases and the J segment 10 bases; nucleotides outside the gene matches: 6.

The gene calls are TRBV5-6 and TRBJ2-7; TRBD1 is a possible D gene (6 bases). Trimming left V 7 bases short and J 4 bases short, with 18 bases between. The germline V gene encodes CDR1 SGHDT and CDR2 YYEEEE. This CDR3 has 14 amino acids. CDR3 residues: CASSQGILGYEQYF. Written as DNA, the CDR3 is TGTGCCAGCTCACAGGGTATCTTAGGGTACGAGCAGTACTTC.

The CDR3 sequence: CATSRDLGPPLEGYTF. CDR3 DNA: TGTGCCACCAGCAGAGATTTGGGACCGCCATTGGAGGGCTACACCTTC. The chain links TRBV15 to TRBJ1-2, with D perhaps matching TRBD1 (5 bases). CDR1 and CDR2 from the germline V gene are LNHNV and YYDKDF (reference sequence). Trimming pared 0 bases from V and 8 bases from J, leaving 19 bases between. The CDR3 runs to 16 residues.

This sequence joins TRBV29-1 and TRBJ2-1, with a possible D match to TRBD1 (5 bases). The CDR3 loop spans 14 amino acids. Trimming stripped 4 bases from V and 7 bases from J, with 17 bases between. CDR1 SQVTM and CDR2 ANQGSEA come from the germline V gene. The CDR3 region has the DNA TGCAGCGTTGGGGGCGCAGGGATCTCGAATGAGCAGTTCTTC. Its translation is CSVGGAGISNEQFF.

This clone is a singleton in its sample. The V call is TRBV27, the J call TRBJ2-1; 10 nucleotides align to TRBD1. This CDR3 has 15 amino acids. The germline V gene encodes CDR1 MNHEY and CDR2 SMNVEV (reference sequence). V was pared by 6 bases and J by 5 bases, with 7 bases of the junction left unmatched. CDR3 amino acids: CASSLGQGWNNEQFF. As DNA, the CDR3 is TGTGCCAGCAGCTTGGGACAGGGGTGGAACAATGAGCAGTTCTTC.

The rearrangement links TRBV25-1 to TRBJ1-1, with TRBD1 identical over 7 bases. The CDR3 contains 15 residues. The germline CDR1 and CDR2 sequences are MGHDK and SYGVNS. Trimming cost V 5 bases and J 6 bases; bases outside gene matches: 12. The CDR3, as DNA: TGTGCCAGCAGTTCATGGGACAGCCTTTCGCCTGAAGCTTTCTTT. Translated, it gives CASSSWDSLSPEAFF.

The gene calls are TRBV6-1 and TRBJ2-7; D is ambiguous. V lost 3 bases to trimming and J lost 2 bases, with 8 bases between them. The CDR3 contains 13 residues. Germline values: CDR1 MNHNS, CDR2 SASEGT. For the CDR3, the DNA is TGTGCCAGCAGTGAGGCGAGCACCTACGAGCAGTACTTC. It codes for CASSEASTYEQYF.

This chain joins TRBV28 and TRBJ1-4; the match to TRBD1 covers 7 bases. The V gene's germline CDR1 is MDHEN and CDR2 SYDVKM. V shed 3 bases, J shed 4 bases, and the junction held 8 bases outside the gene matches. CDR3 length: 16 residues. CDR3 in amino acids: CASSFAVGQLNEKLFF. As DNA, the CDR3 is TGTGCCAGCAGTTTTGCCGTGGGACAGCTTAATGAAAAACTGTTTTTT.

The genes are TRBV6-4 and TRBJ2-3; possible D gene TRBD2, 6 bases. V gave up 6 bases and J gave up 0 bases, with 7 bases separating them. This CDR3 is 13 amino acids long. Germline values: CDR1 MRHNA, CDR2 SNTAGT. Here the CDR3 reads CASSGSSTDTQYF. CDR3 nucleotide sequence: TGTGCCAGCAGCGGGAGTAGCACAGATACGCAGTATTTT.

Worth noting for this clone: The same CDR3 is also encoded by other DNA sequences in this sample. V gene TRBV6-6 combines with J gene TRBJ1-1; D possibly corresponds to TRBD1 (6 bases). The CDR3 sequence is 14 residues long. Germline V CDR1 and CDR2: MNHNY, SVGAGI (reference sequence). The V end lost 4 bases, the J end lost 0 bases, and 9 bases lay between the germline ends. CDR3 amino acids: CASSWTAMNTEAFF. The CDR3 nucleotides read TGTGCCAGCAGTTGGACAGCAATGAACACTGAAGCTTTCTTT.

In the case of this clone: Other DNA sequences in the same sample also yield this CDR3. CDR3 sequence reads: CASSVGQGGEQYF. CDR3 in DNA: TGTGCCAGCAGCGTTGGACAGGGTGGCGAGCAGTACTTC. The rearrangement uses TRBV9 and TRBJ2-7; 8 bases match TRBD1. Germline CDR1 reads SGDLS; CDR2 reads YYNGEE. The J segment lost 6 bases and the V segment lost 2 bases, leaving 4 bases of the junction unmatched. The CDR3 is 13 residues long. Filled out from reference TRBV9 and TRBJ2-7, the complete variable domain reads DSGVTQTPKHLITATGQRVTLRCSPRSGDLSVYWYQQSLDQGLQFLIQYYNGEERAKGNILERFSAQQFPDLHSELNLSSLELGDSALYFCASSVGQGGEQYFGPGTRLTVT.

This chain links TRBV6-5 with TRBJ2-3; TRBD2 matches 13 bases. Germline CDR1 is MNHEY and CDR2 is SVGAGI. The J segment lost 7 bases and the V segment lost 2 bases, leaving 6 bases of the junction unmatched. This CDR3 contains 16 residues. The CDR3 DNA reads TGTGCCAGCAGTTACCGACTAGCGGGAGGAGCATATACGCAGTATTTT. As protein: CASSYRLAGGAYTQYF.

This clone was recorded once. Compared with germline, one end of the junction differs, possibly owing to a read error. The gene calls are TRBV10-3 and TRBJ1-1; D gene ambiguous. CDR1 is ENHRY and CDR2 is SYGVKD in the germline V gene. CDR3 length: 12 residues. The chain's CDR3 is CAISDLDTEAFF. The CDR3 DNA reads as TGTGCCATCAGTGATCTAGACACAGAAGCTTTCTTT.

This clone has only one observation. The chain recombines TRBV11-2 with TRBJ2-7, with TRBD2 matching 16 bases. Germline CDR1 SGHAT, CDR2 FQNNGV. The V and J ends lost 3 bases and 2 bases, in that order; junction bases with no gene match: 7. The CDR3 has 18 amino acids. The CDR3 sequence is CASSLGLAGGEGTYEQYF. CDR3 in DNA: TGTGCCAGCAGCTTGGGACTAGCGGGAGGGGAAGGAACCTACGAGCAGTACTTC.